The 5 T cell receptor beta chains listed next were all sequenced from one sample in a study of blood T cell repertoires in COVID-19. TCRdb's table, derived via immunoSEQ multiplex PCR, lists solely in-frame clones and lacks some. The sample carries 140,000 to 150,000 clones, 86% recorded once. Input material: PBMCs or T cells enriched from blood (not recorded which). The origin of the receptors is a man aged 50-60 years who had recovered from COVID-19.

The count of this clone is one. This rearrangement joins TRBV28 to TRBJ1-4; D unclear. Trimming removed 3 bases at V and 5 bases at J, with 7 bases between. Germline lookup yields CDR1 MDHEN and CDR2 SYDVKM. The CDR3 contains 13 residues. DNA of the CDR3: TGTGCCAGCAGTTTTCGCGAGAATGAAAAACTGTTTTTT. Translation gives CASSFRENEKLFF. Full variable domain (missing parts from reference TRBV28 and TRBJ1-4): DVKVTQSSRYLVKRTGEKVFLECVQDMDHENMFWYRQDPGLGLRLIYFSYDVKMKEKGDIPEGYSVSREKKERFSLILESASTNQTSMYLCASSFRENEKLFFGSGTQLSVL.

This clone is a singleton in its sample. This sequence joins TRBV7-6 and TRBJ1-2, with D perhaps matching TRBD1 (6 bases). This CDR3 has 14 residues. CDR1 and CDR2 from the germline V gene are SGHVS and FNYEAQ. Trimming stripped 1 base from V and 2 bases from J, with 8 bases between. The CDR3 region has the DNA TGTGCCAGCAGCTTAGGGACAGCAAACTATGGCTACACCTTC. This translates into CASSLGTANYGYTF.

The CDR3: CASSQAGERQPQHF. The CDR3 nucleotides read TGTGCCAGCAGCCAAGCTGGGGAGCGTCAGCCCCAGCATTTT. The chain is built from TRBV3-1 (or the pseudogene TRBV3-2) and TRBJ1-5; no definite D call. Germline V CDR1 and CDR2: LGHDT, YNNKEL (reference sequence). The CDR3 consists of 14 residues. V dropped 1 base and J dropped 6 bases, with 10 bases sitting between them.

This rearrangement joins TRBV4-1 to TRBJ2-7, with TRBD1 identical over 8 bases. The CDR3 has 16 residues. Trimming took 3 bases from V and 2 from J; bases not matched to a gene: 9. Germline V gives CDR1 MGHRA, CDR2 YSYEKL. For the CDR3, the DNA is TGCGCCAGCAGCCATCCCAACGGACAGGGCCCCTACGAGCAGTACTTC. The encoded protein is CASSHPNGQGPYEQYF.

The chain is built from TRBV7-3 and TRBJ1-4; 7 positions agree with TRBD1. The germline V gene has CDR1 SGHTA and CDR2 FQGTGA. Germline trimming cut 4 bases from V and 4 bases from J; bases unmatched to any gene: 6. The CDR3 covers 15 residues. The CDR3 nucleotides read TGTGCCAGCAGCTCGAACAGGGGACGTAATGAAAAACTGTTTTTT. It is translated as CASSSNRGRNEKLFF.